This record covers a single TCR beta chain. This entry comes from a study of CD8 T cells in Susac syndrome. Random hexamers were used to reverse transcribe an amount of about 0.45 to 1 ug RNA. By means of immunoSEQ multiplex PCR, TCR beta CDR3 spanning 54 Vbeta and 13 Jbeta underwent amplification. TCRdb re-called the immunoSEQ multiplex PCR reads with MiXCR, one entry per CDR3 protein. Counted here are approximately 160,000 distinct CDR3 sequences, over 85% occurring once; the ten biggest clones make up around 0.13%. High-throughput TCR beta sequencing covered peripheral CD8+ and CD4+ T cells. Healthy donors formed controls matched for age and sex. Negative magnetic isolation gave CD8+ and CD4+ cells; FACS enriched CD8+ TEMRA. This CDR3 comprises 12 residues. Germline assignment: CDR1 DFQATT and CDR2 SNEGSKA (reference sequence).

The sequence was obtained from a human donor in good health. The sequenced sample consisted of CD4+ T cells from PBMCs. This rearrangement joins TRBV20-1 to TRBJ2-7; D might be TRBD2 (6 bases). The CDR3 coding sequence is TGCAGCCCCTGGCGGGGAAGAAACGAGCAGTACTTC. Its translation: CSPWRGRNEQYF.